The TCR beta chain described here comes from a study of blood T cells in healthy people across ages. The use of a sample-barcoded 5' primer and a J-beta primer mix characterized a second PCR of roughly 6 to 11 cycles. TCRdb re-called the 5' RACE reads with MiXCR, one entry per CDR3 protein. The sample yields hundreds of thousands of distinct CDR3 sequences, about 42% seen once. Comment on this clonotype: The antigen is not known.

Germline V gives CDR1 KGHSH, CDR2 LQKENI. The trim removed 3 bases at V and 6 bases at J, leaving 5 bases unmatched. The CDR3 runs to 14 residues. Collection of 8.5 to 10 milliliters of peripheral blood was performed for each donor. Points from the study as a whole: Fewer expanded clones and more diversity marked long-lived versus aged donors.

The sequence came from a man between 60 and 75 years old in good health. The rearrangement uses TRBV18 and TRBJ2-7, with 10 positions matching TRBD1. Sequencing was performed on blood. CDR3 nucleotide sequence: TGTGCCAGCTCACCTGCCAGGACAGGGGGCGAGCAGTACTTC. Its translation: CASSPARTGGEQYF.